This TCR beta chain was identified in a study of glioma-infiltrating T cells after dendritic cell vaccination. Whole-study findings and limits: Higher pretreatment TIL content predicted longer progression-free time and survival.

V dropped 5 bases and J dropped 4; count of bases not matched to a gene: 9. Germline-derived CDR1 and CDR2 are SGHVS and FNYEAQ. This CDR3 contains 15 residues. The primer mix had 60 V beta and 13 J beta primers. Method: immunoSEQ multiplex PCR; TCRdb's copy keeps in-frame clones and lacks some. The sample holds more than 95,000 clones; roughly 76% are singletons and the top ten take approximately 12%. On this clone itself: No antigen is known for it.

None of the glioblastoma patients had an isocitrate dehydrogenase mutation. Sequencing was performed on blood, taken before dendritic cell vaccination. V is TRBV7-6 and J is TRBJ2-7, with 9 bases aligning to TRBD1. The sequence was collected from a human donor with glioblastoma. As DNA, the CDR3 is TGTGCCAGCAGCCCCTTAGGGACAGGGCTATACGAGCAGTACTTC. Its translation: CASSPLGTGLYEQYF.